The 22 T cell receptor beta chains reported below all come from one sample, sequenced in a study of human T cells and chemical hapten exposure. Each CDR3 protein is one row after TCRdb ran MiXCR on the 5' RACE reads. The sample includes 70,000 to 85,000 distinct CDR3 sequences, roughly 15% seen only once; the top ten take nearly 7%. Sequencing started from total RNA isolated from unfractionated whole blood. These receptors were taken from a female donor in good health.

The chain has TRBV6-1 and TRBJ1-5; TRBD1 agrees at 8 bases. Germline CDR1 reads MNHNS; CDR2 reads SASEGT. Trimming took 6 bases from V and 8 from J; bases not matched to a gene: 21. The CDR3 length is 18 residues. Here the CDR3 reads CASSSRSHDRGRFEPQHF. The CDR3 nucleotides read TGTGCCAGCAGCTCTAGATCCCATGACAGGGGACGTTTTGAGCCCCAGCATTTT.

There are a few counts of this clonotype. The V gene is TRBV4-1, the J gene TRBJ2-1; 11 bases align to TRBD2. CDR1 is MGHRA, CDR2 YSYEKL, per germline. This CDR3 is 17 amino acids long. With 2 bases clipped from V and 2 bases from J, the junction kept 5 bases outside the gene matches. The chain's CDR3 is CASSQYLAGGTYNEQFF. The CDR3 DNA sequence: TGCGCCAGCAGCCAATACCTAGCGGGGGGCACCTACAATGAGCAGTTCTTC.

The rearrangement joins TRBV24-1 to TRBJ1-5; D call uncertain. The germline V gene encodes CDR1 KGHDR and CDR2 SFDVKD. Trimming took off 6 bases at V and 0 bases at J, with 5 bases between the two ends. The CDR3 runs 13 residues. CDR3 nucleotides: TGTGCCACCAGTACAACTAGCAATCAGCCCCAGCATTTT. Translated, it gives CATSTTSNQPQHF.

The DNA of the CDR3 is TGTGCCAGCAGTTACTCGGGGACTAGCTTTTACAATGAGCAGTTCTTC. This gives the protein CASSYSGTSFYNEQFF. The rearrangement uses TRBV6-5 and TRBJ2-1, with TRBD2 matching 9 bases. V shed 0 bases, J shed 4 bases, and the junction held 4 bases outside the gene matches. The CDR3 is 16 amino acids. Germline loops: CDR1 MNHEY, CDR2 SVGAGI.

About this clonotype: Sequence at one end of the junction differs from germline and may be a read error. V gene TRBV3-1 combines with J gene TRBJ1-6; D remains ambiguous. This CDR3 is built from 14 residues. Germline V gives CDR1 LGHDT, CDR2 YNNKEL (reference sequence). The CDR3 is CTSSQRESNSPLHF. CDR3 sequence (DNA): TGTACCAGCAGCCAAAGAGAGTCTAATTCACCCCTCCACTTT. The full variable domain, completed using reference TRBV3-1 and TRBJ1-6, is DTAVSQTPKYLVTQMGNDKSIKCEQNLGHDTMYWYKQDSKKFLKIMFSYNNKELIINETVPNRFSPKSPDKAHLNLHINSLELGDSAVYFCTSSQRESNSPLHFGNGTRLTVT.

Only a few counts were recorded for this clonotype. V is TRBV10-3 and J is TRBJ1-3, with 9 bases lining up with TRBD1. CDR1 and CDR2 (germline): ENHRY, SYGVKD. Losses at the gene ends were 10 bases for V and 0 bases for J; bases not matched to a gene: 10. The CDR3 is made up of 16 amino acids. CDR3: CATQSTTGGSGNTIYF. The CDR3 DNA follows: TGTGCCACGCAAAGTACGACAGGGGGCTCTGGAAACACCATATATTTT.

This clonotype came up a few times. This chain links TRBV27 with TRBJ1-1, with a weak D call TRBD1 (6 bases). Looked up from germline, CDR1 is MNHEY and CDR2 is SMNVEV (reference sequence). Trimming took 2 bases from V and 6 from J, leaving 13 bases between them. The CDR3 extends over 14 amino acids. DNA for the CDR3: TGTGCCAGCAGTTTAAGTGTGGGGGCCGCTGAAGCTTTCTTT. Protein: CASSLSVGAAEAFF.

This chain connects TRBV2 to TRBJ2-5; 13 bases are shared with TRBD2. The V and J ends lost 6 bases and 4 bases, in that order; junction bases with no gene match: 5. CDR3 length equals 15 residues. Germline-derived CDR1 and CDR2 are SNHLY and FYNNEI. The CDR3 DNA reads as TGTGCCAGCAGCCCCGGACTAGCGGGAGTAGAGACCCAGTACTTC. Its translation is CASSPGLAGVETQYF.

This clonotype was seen only a few times. This sequence joins TRBV20-1 and TRBJ1-1; weak D call: TRBD1 (5 bases). The V end lost 0 bases, the J end lost 1 base, and 9 bases lay between the germline ends. Germline CDR1 is DFQATT and CDR2 is SNEGSKA (reference sequence). The CDR3 extends over 14 amino acids. The DNA of the CDR3 is TGCAGTGCTAGAGATAGGGGCAGGAACACTGAAGCTTTCTTT. Protein product: CSARDRGRNTEAFF.

The V and J genes are TRBV27 and TRBJ1-1; possibly TRBD1 for D (6 bases). The CDR3 consists of 15 residues. The V gene's germline CDR1 is MNHEY and CDR2 SMNVEV (reference sequence). Trimming shortened V by 4 bases and J by 3 bases, and 15 bases separated the two germline ends. The CDR3 here is CASSSLSGADTEAFF. The CDR3 nucleotides are TGTGCCAGCAGTTCTCTTTCAGGGGCAGACACTGAAGCTTTCTTT.

V and J are TRBV30 and TRBJ2-1, with TRBD2 identical over 10 bases. Germline V gene lookup returns CDR1 GTSNPN and CDR2 SVGIG (reference sequence). The length of the CDR3 is 15 residues. V shed 1 base and J 4 bases; nucleotides not matched to a gene: 4. The CDR3 protein is CAWSAGLAEYNEQFF. As DNA, the CDR3 is TGTGCCTGGAGTGCAGGACTAGCGGAGTACAATGAGCAGTTCTTC. The full variable domain, in which reference TRBV30 and TRBJ2-1 provide the parts outside the CDR3, is SQTIHQWPATLVQPVGSPLSLECTVEGTSNPNLYWYRQAAGRGLQLLFYSVGIGQISSEVPQNLSASRPQDRQFILSSKKLLLSDSGFYLCAWSAGLAEYNEQFFGPGTRLTVL.

The chain carries TRBV7-2 and TRBJ2-1; 7 nucleotides match TRBD2. Germline CDR1 and CDR2: SGHTA and FQGNSA. J was trimmed by 5 bases and V by 6 bases; bases with no gene match: 1. There are 12 residues in the CDR3. CDR3 bases: TGTGCCAGCAGGGGGGGGAACAATGAGCAGTTCTTC. Amino acids: CASRGGNNEQFF.

This clonotype was picked up a small number of times. The chain combines TRBV2 with TRBJ1-1, with a possible D match to TRBD1 (5 bases). Germline CDR1 reads SNHLY; CDR2 reads FYNNEI. V dropped 6 bases and J dropped 5 bases, with 16 bases sitting between them. This CDR3 has 14 amino acids. The CDR3 coding sequence is TGTGCCAGCAGCACCACCCGGGGGTGGACTGAAGCTTTCTTT. As protein: CASSTTRGWTEAFF.

Only one count was recorded for this clonotype. V usage is TRBV2 and J usage is TRBJ2-7, with 8 nucleotides matching TRBD1. This CDR3 comprises 15 residues. Germline CDR1 reads SNHLY; CDR2 reads FYNNEI. V shed 0 bases, J shed 7 bases, and the junction held 8 bases outside the gene matches. The CDR3 sequence is CASSEALFRDREQYF. The CDR3 bases are TGTGCCAGCAGTGAAGCGCTTTTCAGGGACAGGGAGCAGTACTTC.

This clonotype was found once. The chain links TRBV25-1 to TRBJ2-2; 7 nucleotides line up with TRBD1. Losses at the gene ends were 1 base for V and 3 bases for J; bases not matched to a gene: 2. This CDR3 has 15 amino acids. Germline V CDR1 and CDR2: MGHDK, SYGVNS. In nucleotides, the CDR3 is TGTGCCAGCAGTGAATCCGGGACAGACACCGGGGAGCTGTTTTTT. Translating gives CASSESGTDTGELFF.

This clonotype turned up a few times. V gene TRBV11-3 combines with J gene TRBJ2-1; 16 bases align to TRBD2. CDR3 length equals 18 residues. The germline CDR1 and CDR2 sequences are SGHNT and YENEEA. The V segment lost 4 bases and the J segment 10 bases; nucleotides outside the gene matches: 13. The CDR3 DNA reads as TGTGCCAGCAGCTCTGGGACCGGGACTAGCGGGAGGGCCGGCGAGCAGTTCTTC. Its protein is CASSSGTGTSGRAGEQFF.

This clonotype appeared many times. V usage is TRBV21-1 and J usage is TRBJ2-7; the D call of TRBD2 is as the table states it, not checked on the DNA. TRBV21-1 is flagged as a pseudogene. This CDR3 spans 21 amino acids. DNA for the CDR3: TGTGCCAGCAGCAAATATGGGAACTTCTCGGGAGGGGCCGAGTTCTTCGACGAGCAGTACTTC. Amino acid sequence: CASSKYGNFSGGAEFFDEQYF.

The CDR3, as DNA: TGTGCCAGCAGTCTCCTCGGGGACACTGAAGCTTTCTTT. This translates into CASSLLGDTEAFF. This sequence joins TRBV12-3 or TRBV12-4 and TRBJ1-1; D is unclear. Trimming took 5 bases from V and 3 from J, leaving 10 bases between them. There are 13 residues in the CDR3.

This clonotype turned up a few times. This chain's CDR3 is CSARDEGLPGLKRYEQFF. The DNA for the CDR3 is TGCAGTGCTAGAGATGAGGGATTACCGGGACTCAAGCGGTATGAGCAGTTCTTC. The J gene is TRBJ2-1, the V gene TRBV20-1, with a weak D call TRBD2 (6 bases). Germline CDR1 reads DFQATT; CDR2 reads SNEGSKA (reference sequence). The CDR3 sequence is 18 residues long. Trimming took off 0 bases at V and 8 bases at J, with 26 bases between the two ends.

The CDR3 loop is CATSREGGWNEQFF. DNA for the CDR3: TGTGCCACCAGCAGAGAAGGGGGGTGGAATGAGCAGTTCTTC. V is TRBV15 and J is TRBJ2-1; D might be TRBD1 or TRBD2, each matching 6 bases. CDR1 is LNHNV and CDR2 is YYDKDF in the germline V gene (reference sequence). Trimming removed 0 bases from V and 7 bases from J, with 10 bases in between. The CDR3 consists of 14 residues.

J is TRBJ2-1 and V is TRBV3-1; the D is unclear. V lost 1 base and J lost 10, with 5 bases in between. There are 11 residues in the CDR3. Germline V gene data show CDR1 as LGHDT and CDR2 as YNNKEL (reference sequence). CDR3: CASSQGTEQFF. The CDR3 region has the DNA TGTGCCAGCAGCCAAGGAACAGAGCAGTTCTTC.

The rearrangement uses TRBV5-1 and TRBJ1-2, with 11 bases identical to TRBD1. The V and J ends lost 4 bases and 4 bases, in that order; junction bases with no gene match: 6. Germline V gene lookup returns CDR1 SGHRS and CDR2 YFSETQ. The CDR3 runs to 15 residues. CDR3 sequence (DNA): TGCGCCAGCAGCGAGGGACAGGGGGACCTCTATGGCTACACCTTC. The encoded protein is CASSEGQGDLYGYTF. The complete variable domain, with remaining parts taken from reference TRBV5-1 and TRBJ1-2, reads KAGVTQTPRYLIKTRGQQVTLSCSPISGHRSVSWYQQTPGQGLQFLFEYFSETQRNKGNFPGRFSGRQFSNSRSEMNVSTLELGDSALYLCASSEGQGDLYGYTFGSGTRLTVV.